The 27 T cell receptor beta chains listed next were all sequenced from one sample in a study of blood T cell repertoires in COVID-19. Libraries were prepared by immunoSEQ multiplex PCR; TCRdb keeps only in-frame clonotypes and omits some of them. This sample has about 82,000 clones, with roughly 78% found just once. Sequenced sample: peripheral blood. The receptors were sampled from a man in his sixties with COVID-19, enrolled during active disease.

The rearrangement uses TRBV2 and TRBJ1-2; tentatively, D is TRBD1 (6 bases). This CDR3 has 13 residues. V was trimmed by 2 bases and J by 7 bases, leaving 11 bases between them. Germline loops: CDR1 SNHLY, CDR2 FYNNEI. CDR3 nucleotides: TGTGCCAGCAGTGAAACCAGGGGATTTGGCTACACCTTC. It encodes CASSETRGFGYTF.

The chain employs TRBV7-9 and TRBJ2-3; no clear D gene. Germline CDR1 is SEHNR and CDR2 is FQNEAQ (reference sequence). CDR3 size: 14 residues. V shed 1 base and J shed 2 bases, with 7 bases lying between them. The CDR3 spells CASSLELNTDTQYF. In DNA, the CDR3 is TGTGCCAGCAGCTTAGAATTAAACACAGATACGCAGTATTTT.

This clone was counted a few times. Here the CDR3 reads CASGTSPTSEQYF. The DNA of the CDR3 is TGTGCCAGCGGGACTAGCCCGACCTCCGAGCAGTACTTC. The chain links TRBV12-3 or TRBV12-4 to TRBJ2-7; TRBD2 matches at 9 bases. V shed 8 bases, J shed 6 bases, and the junction held 8 bases outside the gene matches. CDR3 length: 13 amino acids.

The sample holds one count of this clone. The chain carries TRBV2 and TRBJ2-2, with D possibly being TRBD1 (7 bases). The CDR3 is 15 amino acids. Germline lookup yields CDR1 SNHLY and CDR2 FYNNEI. V was trimmed by 6 bases and J by 5 bases, leaving 16 bases between them. DNA of the CDR3: TGTGCCAGCAGGGAGGGGGACAGTACAACCGGGGAGCTGTTTTTT. Encoded protein: CASREGDSTTGELFF.

The V gene is TRBV3-1 (or the pseudogene TRBV3-2), the J gene TRBJ2-5; 7 bases agree with TRBD1. Germline values: CDR1 LGHDT, CDR2 YNNKEL (reference sequence). The CDR3 is 15 residues long. V gave up 1 base and J gave up 2 bases; unmatched junction bases: 4. The CDR3 loop reads CASSQATGRQETQYF. The CDR3 DNA is TGTGCCAGCAGCCAAGCGACAGGGCGACAAGAGACCCAGTACTTC.

This clone was counted a few times. In DNA form, the CDR3 reads TGCAGCGTTGACCGGATAGCGGGGGGCAATGAGCAGTTCTTC. Amino acid sequence: CSVDRIAGGNEQFF. The chain employs TRBV29-1 and TRBJ2-1; 10 nucleotides agree with TRBD2. The CDR3 loop spans 14 amino acids. V shed 3 bases and J 6 bases; nucleotides not matched to a gene: 5. Germline V gene data show CDR1 as SQVTM and CDR2 as ANQGSEA.

The chain carries TRBV5-1 and TRBJ1-2; D is uncertain. The CDR3 contains 13 residues. V lost 1 base and J lost 7, with 11 bases in between. Germline CDR1 SGHRS, CDR2 YFSETQ. CDR3 protein: CASSLKGGGGYTF. The CDR3 nucleotides read TGCGCCAGCAGCTTGAAAGGCGGAGGTGGCTACACCTTC.

Here the CDR3 reads CASSLDSGSQPQHF. The CDR3 nucleotides are TGCGCCAGCAGCTTGGACTCGGGGTCTCAGCCCCAGCATTTT. The V call is TRBV5-1, the J call TRBJ1-5; D gene unclear. This CDR3 has 14 amino acids. The ends were cut back, 0 bases at V and 6 bases at J, with 10 bases in the middle. Germline lookup yields CDR1 SGHRS and CDR2 YFSETQ. The complete variable domain, with remaining parts taken from reference TRBV5-1 and TRBJ1-5, reads KAGVTQTPRYLIKTRGQQVTLSCSPISGHRSVSWYQQTPGQGLQFLFEYFSETQRNKGNFPGRFSGRQFSNSRSEMNVSTLELGDSALYLCASSLDSGSQPQHFGDGTRLSIL.

The V call is TRBV12-3 or TRBV12-4, the J call TRBJ2-1; 8 bases align to TRBD1. CDR3 length equals 11 residues. Germline trimming cut 5 bases from V and 13 bases from J; bases unmatched to any gene: 4. The CDR3 region is CASSGDRNQFF. In nucleotides, the CDR3 is TGTGCCAGCAGTGGGGACAGGAATCAGTTCTTC.

The chain uses TRBV5-1 and TRBJ1-2; perhaps TRBD1 as D (5 bases). CDR1 SGHRS and CDR2 YFSETQ come from the germline V gene. There are 15 residues in the CDR3. V was clipped by 0 bases and J by 3 bases, with 12 bases between them. The CDR3, as DNA: TGCGCCAGCAGCTTGGGGGGAAGGGGTGACTATGGCTACACCTTC. Translated, it gives CASSLGGRGDYGYTF.

V and J are TRBV9 and TRBJ2-7; 8 bases map to TRBD1. V lost 4 bases to trimming and J lost 2 bases; unmatched junction nucleotides: 8. CDR1 is SGDLS, CDR2 YYNGEE, per germline. CDR3 size: 15 residues. The CDR3 spells CASSLWTGLAYEQYF. For the CDR3, the DNA is TGTGCCAGCAGCCTATGGACAGGGCTGGCCTACGAGCAGTACTTC.

There are a few counts of this clone. The rearrangement uses TRBV5-1 and TRBJ1-1; 9 bases align to TRBD1. The V gene's germline CDR1 is SGHRS and CDR2 YFSETQ. The CDR3 has 17 amino acids. V trimming: 3 bases; J trimming: 3 bases; junction bases outside the gene matches: 12. As DNA, the CDR3 is TGCGCCAGCAGCTCACAGGGGGCCGGGATTAGGGACACTGAAGCTTTCTTT. This encodes CASSSQGAGIRDTEAFF.

The chain recombines TRBV5-4 with TRBJ1-6; D may be TRBD1 (6 bases). The CDR3 sequence is 18 residues long. V shed 3 bases and J shed 5 bases, with 21 bases lying between them. Germline lookup yields CDR1 SGHNT and CDR2 YYREEE (reference sequence). CDR3: CASSSRQVFAPNNSPLHF. In DNA, the CDR3 is TGTGCCAGCAGCTCCCGACAGGTCTTTGCCCCGAATAATTCACCCCTCCACTTT.

The chain joins TRBV4-1 to TRBJ2-4; 7 bases are a match to TRBD1. The germline V gene has CDR1 MGHRA and CDR2 YSYEKL. CDR3 size: 18 residues. V trimming: 0 bases; J trimming: 1 base; junction bases outside the gene matches: 9. The DNA of the CDR3 is TGCGCCAGCAGCCAAGATGGCCCTAGCAGGGGGGCCAAAAACATTCAGTACTTC. Its translation is CASSQDGPSRGAKNIQYF.

The rearrangement links TRBV2 to TRBJ1-1, with TRBD1 matching 10 bases. The CDR3 length is 15 residues. Germline lookup yields CDR1 SNHLY and CDR2 FYNNEI. V trimming: 4 bases; J trimming: 5 bases; junction bases outside the gene matches: 7. The CDR3 loop reads CASSGGWTGGTEAFF. The CDR3 bases are TGTGCCAGCAGTGGGGGGTGGACAGGGGGAACTGAAGCTTTCTTT.

This clone was observed a handful of times. V usage is TRBV4-1 and J usage is TRBJ1-2; maybe TRBD1 (6 bases). Germline V gives CDR1 MGHRA, CDR2 YSYEKL. The CDR3 spans 21 residues. Trimming removed 0 bases at V and 0 bases at J, with 26 bases between. CDR3: CASSQENLVGGALISNYGYTF. In DNA form, the CDR3 reads TGCGCCAGCAGCCAAGAAAATCTCGTTGGGGGGGCGCTTATTTCTAACTATGGCTACACCTTC.

The chain is built from TRBV4-2 and TRBJ2-3; TRBD2 aligns across 7 bases. V shed 0 bases, J shed 1 base, and the junction held 7 bases outside the gene matches. Germline lookup yields CDR1 LGHNA and CDR2 YNFKEQ. The CDR3 is 17 residues long. The CDR3 DNA reads TGTGCCAGCAGCCAAGATGCGAGCGGGATGGGCACAGATACGCAGTATTTT. This gives the protein CASSQDASGMGTDTQYF.

The J gene is TRBJ2-3, the V gene TRBV5-1; TRBD2 matches at 11 bases. The germline CDR1 and CDR2 sequences are SGHRS and YFSETQ. The CDR3 has 15 amino acids. V lost 2 bases and J lost 1; bases outside the gene matches: 0. CDR3: CASSLLAGGTDTQYF. The DNA for the CDR3 is TGCGCCAGCAGCTTACTAGCGGGGGGCACAGATACGCAGTATTTT. The complete variable domain, with remaining parts taken from reference TRBV5-1 and TRBJ2-3, reads KAGVTQTPRYLIKTRGQQVTLSCSPISGHRSVSWYQQTPGQGLQFLFEYFSETQRNKGNFPGRFSGRQFSNSRSEMNVSTLELGDSALYLCASSLLAGGTDTQYFGPGTRLTVL.

The V call is TRBV7-3, the J call TRBJ1-3; possible D gene TRBD1, 5 bases. Trimming removed 5 bases at V and 1 base at J, with 9 bases between. Germline CDR1 SGHTA, CDR2 FQGTGA. The CDR3 has 14 residues. CDR3 amino acids: CASSPQGSGNTIYF. In DNA, the CDR3 is TGTGCCAGCAGCCCTCAGGGATCTGGAAACACCATATATTTT.

This chain uses TRBV5-1 with TRBJ1-1; D unresolved. The CDR3 is made up of 14 amino acids. Germline CDR1 is SGHRS and CDR2 is YFSETQ. Trimming left V 4 bases short and J 6 bases short, with 16 bases between. This CDR3 reads CASSPSAGWAEAFF. The CDR3 DNA follows: TGCGCCAGCAGCCCGTCCGCGGGGTGGGCTGAAGCTTTCTTT.

The gene calls are TRBV14 and TRBJ1-1; D might be TRBD1 (5 bases). CDR3 length equals 15 residues. The germline V gene has CDR1 SGHDN and CDR2 FVKESK. V dropped 4 bases and J dropped 3 bases, with 15 bases sitting between them. CDR3 nucleotides: TGTGCCAGCAGCCCGTCCGCAGGGTCAGACACTGAAGCTTTCTTT. Its protein product is CASSPSAGSDTEAFF.

J is TRBJ2-7 and V is TRBV19, with a possible D match to TRBD1 (5 bases). V was clipped by 5 bases and J by 1 base, with 12 bases between them. The CDR3 spans 14 residues. Germline CDR1 reads LNHDA; CDR2 reads SQIVND (reference sequence). CDR3 sequence: CASSPGFLSYEQYF. In DNA form, the CDR3 reads TGTGCCAGTAGTCCAGGGTTTTTGTCCTACGAGCAGTACTTC.

The V call is TRBV4-1, the J call TRBJ2-5, with 9 bases matching TRBD1. J gave up 5 bases and V 0 bases, and 13 bases lay outside the gene matches. Germline V gene lookup returns CDR1 MGHRA and CDR2 YSYEKL. This CDR3 is built from 18 residues. The CDR3 loop reads CASSQDQFGTGNSETQYF. In DNA form, the CDR3 reads TGCGCCAGCAGCCAAGATCAGTTTGGGACAGGGAATTCGGAGACCCAGTACTTC.

This clone was detected once. The chain links TRBV2 to TRBJ2-7, with D unclear. This CDR3 contains 14 residues. Trimming removed 8 bases from V and 4 bases from J, with 18 bases in between. Per the germline V gene, CDR1 is SNHLY and CDR2 is FYNNEI. The CDR3 loop is CASLQQDAAYEQYF. DNA of the CDR3: TGTGCCAGCCTGCAGCAGGATGCCGCTTACGAGCAGTACTTC.

The chain is built from TRBV5-6 and TRBJ2-2, with TRBD2 matching 7 bases. V lost 1 base to trimming and J lost 13 bases; unmatched junction nucleotides: 7. CDR3 length equals 13 residues. Germline values: CDR1 SGHDT, CDR2 YYEEEE. Here the CDR3 DNA reads TGTGCCAGCAGCTTGAGAGGACCGGGAGGGCTGTTTTTT. Translating it yields CASSLRGPGGLFF. Using reference TRBV5-6 and TRBJ2-2 for the parts outside the CDR3, the full variable domain is DAGVTQSPTHLIKTRGQQVTLRCSPKSGHDTVSWYQQALGQGPQFIFQYYEEEERQRGNFPDRFSGHQFPNYSSELNVNALLLGDSALYLCASSLRGPGGLFFGEGSRLTVL.

The chain employs TRBV6-5 and TRBJ2-7; TRBD1 matches 7 bases. CDR3 size: 13 residues. Germline V gene data show CDR1 as MNHEY and CDR2 as SVGAGI. Unmatched junction bases numbered 5, after V lost 6 bases and J lost 3 bases. CDR3 sequence reads: CASSPGQVYEQYF. The DNA of the CDR3 is TGTGCCAGCAGCCCCGGACAGGTCTACGAGCAGTACTTC.

The CDR3 coding sequence is TGTGCCAGCAGCCTCCCGGCGGAAGAGACCCAGTACTTC. Amino acid sequence: CASSLPAEETQYF. The gene calls are TRBV7-2 and TRBJ2-5; D ambiguous. Germline V lookup: CDR1 SGHTA, CDR2 FQGNSA. CDR3 length equals 13 residues. Between the trimmed V and J ends, which lost 5 bases and 3 bases, there was a span of 10 bases.